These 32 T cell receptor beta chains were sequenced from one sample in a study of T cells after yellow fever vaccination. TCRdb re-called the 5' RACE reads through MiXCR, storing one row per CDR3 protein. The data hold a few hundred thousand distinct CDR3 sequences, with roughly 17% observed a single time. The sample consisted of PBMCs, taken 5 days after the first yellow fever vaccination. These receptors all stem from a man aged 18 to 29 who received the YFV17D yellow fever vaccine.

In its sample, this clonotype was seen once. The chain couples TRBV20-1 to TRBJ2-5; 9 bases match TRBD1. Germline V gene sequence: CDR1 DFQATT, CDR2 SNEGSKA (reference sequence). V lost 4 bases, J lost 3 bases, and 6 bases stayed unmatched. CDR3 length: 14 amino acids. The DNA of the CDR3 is TGCAGTGCTAAACAGGGGGCATTAGAAGAGACCCAGTACTTC. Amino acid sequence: CSAKQGALEETQYF.

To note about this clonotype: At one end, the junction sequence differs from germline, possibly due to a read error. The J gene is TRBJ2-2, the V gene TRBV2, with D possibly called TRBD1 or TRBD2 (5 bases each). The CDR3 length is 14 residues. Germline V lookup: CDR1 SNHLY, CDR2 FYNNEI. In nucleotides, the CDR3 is TGTGCCAGCAGTGACAGGAGACAGACCGGGGAGATGTTTTTT. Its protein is CASSDRRQTGEMFF.

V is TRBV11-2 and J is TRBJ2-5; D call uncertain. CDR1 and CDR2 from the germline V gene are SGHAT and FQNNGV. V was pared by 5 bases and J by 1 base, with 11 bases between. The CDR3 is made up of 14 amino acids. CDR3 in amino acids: CASSPTTLQETQYF. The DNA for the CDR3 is TGTGCCAGCAGCCCCACGACGCTCCAAGAGACCCAGTACTTC.

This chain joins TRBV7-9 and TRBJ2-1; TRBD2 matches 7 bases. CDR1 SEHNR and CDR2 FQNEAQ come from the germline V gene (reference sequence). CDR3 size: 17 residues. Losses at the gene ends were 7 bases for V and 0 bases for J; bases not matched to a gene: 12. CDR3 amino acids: CASILPERGGSYNEQFF. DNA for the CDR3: TGTGCCAGCATCCTACCAGAGCGGGGAGGCTCCTACAATGAGCAGTTCTTC.

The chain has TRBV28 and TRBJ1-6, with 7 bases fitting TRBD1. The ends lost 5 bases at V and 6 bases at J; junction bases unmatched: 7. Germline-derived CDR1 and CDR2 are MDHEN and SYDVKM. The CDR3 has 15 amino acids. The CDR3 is CASSGGQQLNSPLHF. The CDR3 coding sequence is TGTGCCAGCAGTGGGGGACAGCAGCTTAATTCACCCCTCCACTTT.

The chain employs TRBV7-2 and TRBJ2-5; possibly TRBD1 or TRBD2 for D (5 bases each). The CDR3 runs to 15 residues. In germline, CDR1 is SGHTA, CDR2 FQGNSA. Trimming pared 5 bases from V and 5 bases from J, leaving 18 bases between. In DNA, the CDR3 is TGTGCCAGCAGCCTAACCGGGACGCGGATGGAGACCCAGTACTTC. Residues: CASSLTGTRMETQYF.

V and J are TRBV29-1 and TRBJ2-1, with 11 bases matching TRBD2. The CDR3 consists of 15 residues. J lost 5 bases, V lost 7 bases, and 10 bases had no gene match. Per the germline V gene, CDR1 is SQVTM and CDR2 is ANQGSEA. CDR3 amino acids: CSAAPTSGGDNEQFF. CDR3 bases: TGCAGCGCCGCTCCAACTAGCGGGGGCGACAATGAGCAGTTCTTC.

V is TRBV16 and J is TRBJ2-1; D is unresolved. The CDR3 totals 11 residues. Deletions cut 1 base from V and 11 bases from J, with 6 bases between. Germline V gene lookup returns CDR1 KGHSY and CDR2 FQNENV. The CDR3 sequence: CASSQFQQQFF. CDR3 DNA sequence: TGTGCCAGCAGCCAATTTCAGCAGCAGTTCTTC. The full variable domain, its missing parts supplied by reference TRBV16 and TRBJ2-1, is GEEVAQTPKHLVRGEGQKAKLYCAPIKGHSYVFWYQQVLKNEFKFLISFQNENVFDETGMPKERFSAKCLPNSPCSLEIQATKLEDSAVYFCASSQFQQQFFGPGTRLTVL.

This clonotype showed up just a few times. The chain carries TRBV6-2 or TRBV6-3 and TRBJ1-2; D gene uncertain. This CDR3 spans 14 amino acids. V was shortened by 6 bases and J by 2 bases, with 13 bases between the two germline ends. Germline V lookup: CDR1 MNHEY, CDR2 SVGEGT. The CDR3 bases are TGTGCCAGCAGCCCACAGTATCTCAACTATGGCTACACCTTC. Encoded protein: CASSPQYLNYGYTF.

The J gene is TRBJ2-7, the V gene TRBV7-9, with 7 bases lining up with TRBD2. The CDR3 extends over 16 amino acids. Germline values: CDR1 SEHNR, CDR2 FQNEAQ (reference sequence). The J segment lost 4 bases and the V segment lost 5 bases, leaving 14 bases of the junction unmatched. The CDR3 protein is CASSVALGGAVYEQYF. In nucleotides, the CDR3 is TGTGCCAGCAGCGTCGCCCTGGGAGGGGCGGTTTACGAGCAGTACTTC.

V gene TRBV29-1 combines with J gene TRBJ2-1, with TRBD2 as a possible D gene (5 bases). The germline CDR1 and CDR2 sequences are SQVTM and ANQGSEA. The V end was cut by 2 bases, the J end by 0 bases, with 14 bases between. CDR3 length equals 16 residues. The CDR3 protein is CSVELPVTNSYNEQFF. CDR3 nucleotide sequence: TGCAGCGTTGAATTACCCGTGACTAACTCCTACAATGAGCAGTTCTTC.

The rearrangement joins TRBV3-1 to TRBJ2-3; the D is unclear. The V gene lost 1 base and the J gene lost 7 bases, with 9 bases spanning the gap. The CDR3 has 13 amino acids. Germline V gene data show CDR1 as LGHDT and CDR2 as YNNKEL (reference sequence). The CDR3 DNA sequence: TGTGCCAGCAGCCAAGGGCGTTCGTATACGCAGTATTTT. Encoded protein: CASSQGRSYTQYF.

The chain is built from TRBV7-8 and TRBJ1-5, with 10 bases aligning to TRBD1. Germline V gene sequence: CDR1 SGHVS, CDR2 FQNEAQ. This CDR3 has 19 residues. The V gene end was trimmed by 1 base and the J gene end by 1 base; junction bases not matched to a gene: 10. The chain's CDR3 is CASSLVGDRGHRSNQPQHF. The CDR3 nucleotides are TGTGCCAGCAGCTTAGTTGGTGACAGGGGGCATCGAAGCAATCAGCCCCAGCATTTT.

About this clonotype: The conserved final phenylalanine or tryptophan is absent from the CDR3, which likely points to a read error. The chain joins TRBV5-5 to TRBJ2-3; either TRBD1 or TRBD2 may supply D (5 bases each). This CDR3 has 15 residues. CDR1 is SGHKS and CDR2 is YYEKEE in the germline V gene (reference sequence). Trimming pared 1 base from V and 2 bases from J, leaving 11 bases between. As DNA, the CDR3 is TGTGCCAGCAGCTTGCAGGGACGGGACACAGATACGCAGTATATT. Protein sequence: CASSLQGRDTDTQYI.

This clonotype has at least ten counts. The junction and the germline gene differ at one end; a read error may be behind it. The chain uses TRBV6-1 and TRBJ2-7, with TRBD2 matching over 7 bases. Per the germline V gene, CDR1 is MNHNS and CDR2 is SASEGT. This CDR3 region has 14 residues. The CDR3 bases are TGTGCCAGCAGCGAAGGCGGGGGCTCCTACGAGCAGTACTTC. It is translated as CASSEGGGSYEQYF.

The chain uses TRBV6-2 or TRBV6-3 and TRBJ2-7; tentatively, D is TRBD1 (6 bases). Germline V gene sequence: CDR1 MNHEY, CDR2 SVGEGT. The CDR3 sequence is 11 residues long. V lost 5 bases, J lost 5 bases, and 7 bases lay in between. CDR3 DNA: TGTGCCAGCAGTCAGGGGAACGAGCAGTACGTC. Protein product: CASSQGNEQYV.

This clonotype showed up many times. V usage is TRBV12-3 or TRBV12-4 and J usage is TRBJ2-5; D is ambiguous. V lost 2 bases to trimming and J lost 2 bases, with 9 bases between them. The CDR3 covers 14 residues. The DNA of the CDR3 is TGTGCCAGCAGTTTAAACTGGATACAAGAGACCCAGTACTTC. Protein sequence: CASSLNWIQETQYF.

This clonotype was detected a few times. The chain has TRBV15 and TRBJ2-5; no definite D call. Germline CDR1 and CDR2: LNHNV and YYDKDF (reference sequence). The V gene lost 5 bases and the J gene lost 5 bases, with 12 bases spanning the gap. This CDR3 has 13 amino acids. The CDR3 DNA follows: TGTGCCACCAGCCGCCTATTTTATGAGACCCAGTACTTC. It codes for CATSRLFYETQYF.

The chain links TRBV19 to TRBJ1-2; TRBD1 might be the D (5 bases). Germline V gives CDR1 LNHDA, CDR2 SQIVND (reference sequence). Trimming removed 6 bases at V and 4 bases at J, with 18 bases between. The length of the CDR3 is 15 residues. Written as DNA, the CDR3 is TGTGCCAGTAGAAGGGGCATTGGGGAAGGCTATGGCTACACCTTC. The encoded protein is CASRRGIGEGYGYTF.

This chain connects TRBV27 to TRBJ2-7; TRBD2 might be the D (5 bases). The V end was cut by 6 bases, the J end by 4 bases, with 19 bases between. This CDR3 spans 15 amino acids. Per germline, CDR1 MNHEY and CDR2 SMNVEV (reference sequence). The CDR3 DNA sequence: TGTGCCAGCAGCCCAGAAGCCCGGGGAAAGTACGAGCAGTACTTC. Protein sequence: CASSPEARGKYEQYF.

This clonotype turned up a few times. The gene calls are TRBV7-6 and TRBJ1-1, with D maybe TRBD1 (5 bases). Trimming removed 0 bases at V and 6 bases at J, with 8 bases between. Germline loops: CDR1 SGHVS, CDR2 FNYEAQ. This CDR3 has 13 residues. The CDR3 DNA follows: TGTGCCAGCAGCTTAGCAGGGGAGCCTGAAGCTTTCTTT. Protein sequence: CASSLAGEPEAFF. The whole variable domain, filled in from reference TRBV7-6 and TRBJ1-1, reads GAGVSQSPRYKVTKRGQDVALRCDPISGHVSLYWYRQALGQGPEFLTYFNYEAQQDKSGLPNDRFSAERPEGSISTLTIQRTEQRDSAMYRCASSLAGEPEAFFGQGTRLTVV.

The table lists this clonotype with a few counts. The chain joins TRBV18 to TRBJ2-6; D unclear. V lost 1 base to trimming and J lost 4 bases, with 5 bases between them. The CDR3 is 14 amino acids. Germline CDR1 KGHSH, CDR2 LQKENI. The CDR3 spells CASSPLPGANVLTF. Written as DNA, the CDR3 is TGTGCCAGCTCACCACTTCCCGGGGCCAACGTCCTGACTTTC.

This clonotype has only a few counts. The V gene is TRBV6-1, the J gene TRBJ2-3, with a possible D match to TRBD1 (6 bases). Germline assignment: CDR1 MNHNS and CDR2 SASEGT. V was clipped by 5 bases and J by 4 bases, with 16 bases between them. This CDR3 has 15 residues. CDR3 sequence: CASSPGTLGPDTQYF. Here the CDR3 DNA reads TGTGCCAGCAGTCCCGGGACATTGGGCCCAGATACGCAGTATTTT.

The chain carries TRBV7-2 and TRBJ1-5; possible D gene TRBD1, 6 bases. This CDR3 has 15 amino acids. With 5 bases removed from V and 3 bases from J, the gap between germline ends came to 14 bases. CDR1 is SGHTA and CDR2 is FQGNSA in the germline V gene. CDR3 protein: CASSPGAGDNQPQHF. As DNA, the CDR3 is TGTGCCAGCAGCCCGGGGGCGGGGGACAATCAGCCCCAGCATTTT.

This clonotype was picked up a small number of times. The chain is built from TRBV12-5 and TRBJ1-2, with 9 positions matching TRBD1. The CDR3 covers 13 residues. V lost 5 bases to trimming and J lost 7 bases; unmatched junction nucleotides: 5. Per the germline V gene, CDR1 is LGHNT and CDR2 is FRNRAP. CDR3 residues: CASGKQGAAGYTF. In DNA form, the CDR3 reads TGTGCTAGTGGTAAACAGGGGGCGGCTGGCTACACCTTC.

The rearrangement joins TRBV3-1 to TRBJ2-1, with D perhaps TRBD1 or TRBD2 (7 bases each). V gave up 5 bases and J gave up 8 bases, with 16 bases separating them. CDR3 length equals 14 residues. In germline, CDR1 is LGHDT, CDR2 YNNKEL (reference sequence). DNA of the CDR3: TGTGCCAGCAGCTTCCGGACTAGGGGGCATGAGCAGTTCTTC. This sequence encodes CASSFRTRGHEQFF.

The DNA of the CDR3 is TGTGCCAGCAGCTTACAGGACGGGGGGGCCGCCTTTGAGCAGTTCTTC. Translated: CASSLQDGGAAFEQFF. The chain has TRBV11-2 and TRBJ2-1; 8 nucleotides line up with TRBD2. Losses at the gene ends were 2 bases for V and 9 bases for J; bases not matched to a gene: 12. In germline, CDR1 is SGHAT, CDR2 FQNNGV. The CDR3 is 16 residues long.

CDR3 region: CASSYRERRTFLAQHF. The CDR3 DNA follows: TGTGCCAGCAGTTACCGCGAGAGACGGACGTTCTTGGCCCAGCATTTT. The genes are TRBV6-2 or TRBV6-3 and TRBJ1-5, with D hard to call. V lost 2 bases and J lost 11, with 22 bases in between. This CDR3 is 16 amino acids long. Germline assignment: CDR1 MNHEY and CDR2 SVGEGT.

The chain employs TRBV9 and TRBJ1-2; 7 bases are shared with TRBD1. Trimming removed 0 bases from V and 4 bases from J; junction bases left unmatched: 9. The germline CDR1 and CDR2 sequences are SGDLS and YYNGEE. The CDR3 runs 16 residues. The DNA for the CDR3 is TGTGCCAGCAGCGTAGCTCAGGGGGAAGTCAGCTATGGCTACACCTTC. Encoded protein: CASSVAQGEVSYGYTF.

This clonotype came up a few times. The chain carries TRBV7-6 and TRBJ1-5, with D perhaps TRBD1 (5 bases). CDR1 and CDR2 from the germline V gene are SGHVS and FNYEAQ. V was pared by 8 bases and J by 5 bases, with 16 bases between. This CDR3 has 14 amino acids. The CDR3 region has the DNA TGTGCCAGCCCACCGGGCAGAGGGGATCAGCCCCAGCATTTT. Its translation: CASPPGRGDQPQHF.

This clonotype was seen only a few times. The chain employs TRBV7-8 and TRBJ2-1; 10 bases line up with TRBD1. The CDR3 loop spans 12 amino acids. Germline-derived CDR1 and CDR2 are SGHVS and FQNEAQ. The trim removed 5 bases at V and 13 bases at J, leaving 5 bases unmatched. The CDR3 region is CASSRDRGFQFF. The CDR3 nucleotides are TGTGCCAGCAGCCGGGACAGGGGATTCCAGTTCTTC.

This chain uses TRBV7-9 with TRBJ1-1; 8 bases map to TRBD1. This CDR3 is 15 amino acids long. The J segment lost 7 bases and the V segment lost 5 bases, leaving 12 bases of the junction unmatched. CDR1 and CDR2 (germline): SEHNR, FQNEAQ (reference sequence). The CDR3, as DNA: TGTGCCAGCAGCCCACAGGACAGGGTCGTCGGTGAAGCTTTCTTT. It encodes CASSPQDRVVGEAFF.